Below are 19 T cell receptor beta chains sequenced from a single sample in a study of cytomegalovirus exposure and HLA in healthy donors (dated by TCRdb to 2016 to 2017). Preparation of the library involved the immunoSEQ multiplex PCR assay. Entries here come from immuneACCESS through TCRdb and include only in-frame sequences with V and J called. Some clones fail to appear in such tables; in the studies checked, an unresolved V gene covers under half of the shortfall, and the cause of the remainder is unknown. A total of under 75,000 clones appear in this sample, 90% to 97% of them only once. Together, the top ten hold 1% to 1.5% of the sample. Input material: PBMCs. Receptors originate from a woman between 18 and 29 years old in good health and CMV-seronegative.

The chain couples TRBV7-9 to TRBJ2-5; 8 positions match TRBD2. CDR1 and CDR2 from the germline V gene are SEHNR and FQNEAQ (reference sequence). Trimming took 1 base from V and 5 from J; bases not matched to a gene: 6. This CDR3 has 15 residues. The CDR3 is CASSLVGSGMETQYF. CDR3 sequence (DNA): TGTGCCAGCAGCTTAGTCGGTAGCGGGATGGAGACCCAGTACTTC.

The rearrangement joins TRBV6-5 to TRBJ1-1, with D uncertain. CDR3 size: 14 residues. Germline V CDR1 and CDR2: MNHEY, SVGAGI. V lost 0 bases and J 0 bases, leaving 5 bases between the germline ends. The CDR3, as DNA: TGTGCCAGCAGTTACTCGGGCCTGAACACTGAAGCTTTCTTT. Translated, it gives CASSYSGLNTEAFF.

The chain uses TRBV13 and TRBJ2-5; TRBD2 is a possible D gene (7 bases). The V and J ends lost 0 bases and 4 bases respectively, with 9 bases between them. CDR1 and CDR2 (germline): PRHDT, FYEKMQ (reference sequence). This CDR3 spans 14 amino acids. CDR3 DNA: TGTGCCAGCAGCTTAGGGGGGGGGCGAGAGACCCAGTACTTC. Translation gives CASSLGGGRETQYF.

This clone was seen more than once but under ten times. The chain joins TRBV5-4 to TRBJ2-7, with a tentative D call TRBD2 (6 bases). Per germline, CDR1 SGHNT and CDR2 YYREEE (reference sequence). V was trimmed by 3 bases and J by 0 bases, leaving 16 bases between them. The CDR3 runs 16 residues. The CDR3 here is CASSSGAGMSSYEQYF. The CDR3 nucleotides read TGTGCCAGCAGCTCTGGGGCGGGGATGAGCTCCTACGAGCAGTACTTC.

This clone was recorded only once. V usage is TRBV19 and J usage is TRBJ1-5; a possible D gene is TRBD1 (6 bases). This CDR3 is 17 amino acids long. The germline V gene encodes CDR1 LNHDA and CDR2 SQIVND (reference sequence). V shed 4 bases and J shed 0 bases, with 16 bases lying between them. CDR3 coding DNA: TGTGCCAGTAGTACCCGGGGCCAGGGACATAGCAATCAGCCCCAGCATTTT. This gives the protein CASSTRGQGHSNQPQHF. The variable domain in full, completed from reference TRBV19 and TRBJ1-5, reads DGGITQSPKYLFRKEGQNVTLSCEQNLNHDAMYWYRQDPGQGLRLIYYSQIVNDFQKGDIAEGYSVSREKKESFPLTVTSAQKNPTAFYLCASSTRGQGHSNQPQHFGDGTRLSIL.

V gene TRBV7-3 combines with J gene TRBJ2-4; D perhaps matches TRBD1 (6 bases). CDR1 and CDR2 (germline): SGHTA, FQGTGA. The CDR3 loop spans 14 amino acids. V was cut by 1 base and J by 9 bases, with 13 bases left in between. For the CDR3, the DNA is TGTGCCAGCAGCTTAAACCCACAGGGAAGCATTCAGTACTTC. Translated: CASSLNPQGSIQYF. Using reference TRBV7-3 and TRBJ2-4 for the parts outside the CDR3, the full variable domain is GAGVSQTPSNKVTEKGKYVELRCDPISGHTALYWYRQSLGQGPEFLIYFQGTGAADDSGLPNDRFFAVRPEGSVSTLKIQRTERGDSAVYLCASSLNPQGSIQYFGAGTRLSVL.

The chain is built from TRBV21-1 and TRBJ1-5; TRBD1 was called by the table and not checked on the DNA. TRBV21-1 is a recognized pseudogene. This CDR3 is built from 16 residues. CDR3 sequence: CASSKRRTGTNQPQHF. The CDR3 DNA reads TGTGCCAGCAGCAAACGGCGGACAGGTACCAATCAGCCCCAGCATTTT.

This chain joins TRBV18 and TRBJ1-4; tentative D call: TRBD1 (6 bases). Germline V gene sequence: CDR1 KGHSH, CDR2 LQKENI. V shed 3 bases and J shed 0 bases, with 20 bases lying between them. This CDR3 is built from 19 residues. CDR3 sequence reads: CASSPLGAGVGTTNEKLFF. In DNA, the CDR3 is TGTGCCAGCTCACCCCTCGGGGCAGGGGTCGGGACAACTAATGAAAAACTGTTTTTT. Filled out from reference TRBV18 and TRBJ1-4, the complete variable domain reads NAGVMQNPRHLVRRRGQEARLRCSPMKGHSHVYWYRQLPEEGLKFMVYLQKENIIDESGMPKERFSAEFPKEGPSILRIQQVVRGDSAAYFCASSPLGAGVGTTNEKLFFGSGTQLSVL.

This clone was observed a single time. V gene TRBV7-2 combines with J gene TRBJ2-7, with D possibly TRBD2 on 6 matching bases. V lost 4 bases, J lost 2 bases, and 12 bases lay in between. Per germline, CDR1 SGHTA and CDR2 FQGNSA. The CDR3 contains 14 residues. The CDR3 DNA is TGTGCCAGCAGCTCCCGATGGGGGGCCTACGAGCAGTACTTC. It encodes CASSSRWGAYEQYF.

J is TRBJ1-3 and V is TRBV10-3; possibly TRBD1 for D (5 bases). The CDR3 sequence is 17 residues long. The V and J ends lost 3 bases and 4 bases respectively, with 19 bases between them. Germline V CDR1 and CDR2: ENHRY, SYGVKD. The CDR3 nucleotides read TGTGCCATCAGTGACCCGGGGGTGGCAGATACGGGAAACACCATATATTTT. This codes for CAISDPGVADTGNTIYF.

The rearrangement uses TRBV7-9 and TRBJ2-7; 7 bases fit TRBD1. The CDR3 is 14 amino acids. J was trimmed by 3 bases and V by 3 bases; bases with no gene match: 5. Germline assignment: CDR1 SEHNR and CDR2 FQNEAQ (reference sequence). The CDR3 region is CASSFRQGDYEQYF. CDR3 DNA: TGTGCCAGCAGCTTCAGACAGGGTGACTACGAGCAGTACTTC.

V is TRBV28 and J is TRBJ1-5; the D gene is possibly TRBD1 (6 bases). CDR1 is MDHEN, CDR2 SYDVKM, per germline. CDR3 length: 14 residues. Trimming took 6 bases from V and 3 from J, leaving 12 bases between them. The CDR3 is CASSRGGTNQPQHF. The DNA for the CDR3 is TGTGCCAGCAGCCGAGGGGGTACCAATCAGCCCCAGCATTTT.

This clone has only one observation. J is TRBJ2-2 and V is TRBV7-9; 9 positions match TRBD1. Germline V lookup: CDR1 SEHNR, CDR2 FQNEAQ (reference sequence). This CDR3 is 17 amino acids long. Unmatched junction bases numbered 14, after V lost 5 bases and J lost 7 bases. CDR3 nucleotide sequence: TGTGCCAGCAGCACCCCACAGGGGGCTCTTGGGTTCGGGGAGCTGTTTTTT. It encodes CASSTPQGALGFGELFF.

The rearrangement uses TRBV25-1 and TRBJ1-5; 11 bases align to TRBD1. The CDR3 is 14 amino acids. The junction had 4 bases not matched to a gene; V was cut back by 6 bases and J by 6 bases. The germline gives CDR1 MGHDK, CDR2 SYGVNS. The CDR3 coding sequence is TGTGCCAGCAGGGGGACAGGGGGAGGTCAGCCCCAGCATTTT. This sequence encodes CASRGTGGGQPQHF.

This chain links TRBV6-1 with TRBJ1-6; D ambiguous. Trimming took off 1 base at V and 8 bases at J, with 12 bases between the two ends. The CDR3 contains 15 residues. Germline CDR1 MNHNS, CDR2 SASEGT. The CDR3 coding sequence is TGTGCCAGCAGTGAAGGTGGCGGGCTACATTCACCCCTCCACTTT. Protein product: CASSEGGGLHSPLHF.

The chain uses TRBV6-6 and TRBJ1-2, with a weak D call TRBD1 (5 bases). Germline CDR1 reads MNHNY; CDR2 reads SVGAGI (reference sequence). V was cut by 6 bases and J by 5 bases, with 13 bases left in between. The CDR3 consists of 13 residues. Here the CDR3 DNA reads TGTGCCAGCAGACCCGGGGGGGGGTATGGCTACACCTTC. This sequence encodes CASRPGGGYGYTF.

This rearrangement joins TRBV10-3 to TRBJ2-7; D gene uncertain. V lost 0 bases to trimming and J lost 13 bases, with 10 bases between them. CDR1 ENHRY and CDR2 SYGVKD come from the germline V gene. The CDR3 consists of 11 residues. In DNA, the CDR3 is TGTGCCATCAGTGAGTCGTGGCGGAGCTACTTC. This codes for CAISESWRSYF.

The chain's CDR3 is CASTKDRGPEKLFF. The CDR3 coding sequence is TGTGCCAGCACCAAGGACAGGGGACCTGAAAAACTGTTTTTT. The V and J genes are TRBV2 and TRBJ1-4, with 9 bases matching TRBD1. Trimming cost V 7 bases and J 7 bases; bases outside gene matches: 7. The length of the CDR3 is 14 residues. Germline V lookup: CDR1 SNHLY, CDR2 FYNNEI.

This clone has only one observation. The chain couples TRBV6-1 to TRBJ2-5; 16 bases match TRBD2. V lost 2 bases and J lost 5; bases outside the gene matches: 2. The germline CDR1 and CDR2 sequences are MNHNS and SASEGT. This CDR3 is 16 amino acids long. The CDR3 spells CASSERGLAGGETQYF. The CDR3 nucleotides read TGTGCCAGCAGTGAACGGGGACTAGCGGGGGGGGAGACCCAGTACTTC.